One TCR beta chain is described in this entry. The data were taken from a study of blood T cell repertoires in COVID-19. Only in-frame clones appear in the TCRdb table, and some are missing; sequencing was by immunoSEQ multiplex PCR. This sample carries about 200,000 clones, approximately 90% of them seen once, and the ten largest clones take approximately 4.8%. The TCR originated in a man over 45 with acute or convalescent COVID-19. The source material was peripheral blood.

The CDR3 DNA sequence: TGTGCCAGCCCCAACCCCGGGACAGGGGAGTACGAGCAGTACTTC. This translates into CASPNPGTGEYEQYF. V usage is TRBV21-1 and J usage is TRBJ2-7; the table's D call, TRBD1, was not checked against the DNA. TRBV21-1 is a listed pseudogene. This CDR3 region has 15 residues.